These 18 T cell receptor beta chains share one sample of origin, sequenced in a study of T cells after yellow fever vaccination (dated by TCRdb to between 2018 and 2021). This specimen's treatment or condition label, interpreted: live attenuated yellow fever vaccine strain. The receptor library was made with 5' RACE. Sequencing instrument: Illumina HiSeq 2500. TCRdb trimmed public reads at Q25 via fastp, called clones via MiXCR and kept in-frame beta chains. Rows merge per CDR3 protein into single entries with the most common DNA and genes. The table for this sample lists some 500,000 distinct CDR3 sequences; roughly 12% of them were counted only once. About an eighth of the sample is taken by the ten largest. Source: PBMCs, taken on the day of the yellow fever booster vaccination. The receptor set was obtained from a man aged 30 to 39 who received the YFV17D yellow fever vaccine.

The chain joins TRBV18 to TRBJ2-7; D not certain. The CDR3 spans 15 residues. V shed 3 bases and J shed 2 bases, with 14 bases lying between them. Germline CDR1 and CDR2: KGHSH and LQKENI. CDR3 nucleotide sequence: TGTGCCAGCTCACCGGATTTTGGCCTCACCTACGAGCAGTACTTC. Translation gives CASSPDFGLTYEQYF. The full variable domain, with the rest looked up from reference TRBV18 and TRBJ2-7, is NAGVMQNPRHLVRRRGQEARLRCSPMKGHSHVYWYRQLPEEGLKFMVYLQKENIIDESGMPKERFSAEFPKEGPSILRIQQVVRGDSAAYFCASSPDFGLTYEQYFGPGTRLTVT.

This clonotype was counted a few times. The rearrangement uses TRBV15 and TRBJ2-3; TRBD2 matches at 10 bases. The ends lost 0 bases at V and 4 bases at J; junction bases unmatched: 4. The CDR3 has 16 residues. CDR1 is LNHNV and CDR2 is YYDKDF in the germline V gene (reference sequence). The CDR3 region is CATSRDIGTSADTQYF. The CDR3 region has the DNA TGTGCCACCAGCAGAGATATCGGGACTAGCGCAGATACGCAGTATTTT. Using reference TRBV15 and TRBJ2-3 for the parts outside the CDR3, the full variable domain is DAMVIQNPRYQVTQFGKPVTLSCSQTLNHNVMYWYQQKSSQAPKLLFHYYDKDFNNEADTPDNFQSRRPNTSFCFLDIRSPGLGDTAMYLCATSRDIGTSADTQYFGPGTRLTVL.

CDR3: CASSDWTSGSGELFF. The CDR3 region has the DNA TGCGCCAGCAGCGACTGGACTAGCGGGTCCGGGGAGCTGTTTTTT. This chain uses TRBV5-1 with TRBJ2-2, with 11 bases aligning to TRBD2. The V segment lost 4 bases and the J segment 6 bases; nucleotides outside the gene matches: 5. Per germline, CDR1 SGHRS and CDR2 YFSETQ. CDR3 length: 15 amino acids. Full variable domain (remainder filled in from reference TRBV5-1 and TRBJ2-2): KAGVTQTPRYLIKTRGQQVTLSCSPISGHRSVSWYQQTPGQGLQFLFEYFSETQRNKGNFPGRFSGRQFSNSRSEMNVSTLELGDSALYLCASSDWTSGSGELFFGEGSRLTVL.

The V call is TRBV9, the J call TRBJ2-2; D is ambiguous. Per the germline V gene, CDR1 is SGDLS and CDR2 is YYNGEE. This CDR3 is 15 amino acids long. Deletions cut 1 base from V and 3 bases from J, with 10 bases between. The CDR3: CASSVFPSDTGELFF. The CDR3, as DNA: TGTGCCAGCAGCGTATTCCCTAGTGACACCGGGGAGCTGTTTTTT.

This clonotype was seen at least ten times. The rearrangement uses TRBV21-1 and TRBJ2-2; the DNA was not used to check the table's D call, TRBD2. TRBV21-1 is described as a pseudogene. The CDR3 consists of 15 residues. The CDR3 sequence is CASSKTDGGAGELFF. In DNA form, the CDR3 reads TGTGCCAGCAGCAAAACCGATGGAGGTGCCGGGGAGCTGTTTTTT.

The V gene is TRBV27, the J gene TRBJ1-1, with a possible D match to TRBD1 (5 bases). V lost 6 bases, J lost 5 bases, and 16 bases lay in between. This CDR3 spans 14 amino acids. Germline CDR1 is MNHEY and CDR2 is SMNVEV (reference sequence). CDR3 in amino acids: CASRRRDRGTEAFF. CDR3 nucleotide sequence: TGTGCCAGCAGACGCCGGGACCGTGGTACTGAAGCTTTCTTT.

The V call is TRBV9, the J call TRBJ1-1; no firm D call. CDR1 is SGDLS and CDR2 is YYNGEE in the germline V gene. Trimming left V 0 bases short and J 0 bases short, with 6 bases between. The CDR3 loop spans 14 amino acids. CDR3 coding DNA: TGTGCCAGCAGCGTAGAGCCGCTGAACACTGAAGCTTTCTTT. This gives the protein CASSVEPLNTEAFF.

The chain carries TRBV29-1 and TRBJ2-1; 7 nucleotides agree with TRBD1. With 0 bases clipped from V and 0 bases from J, the junction kept 2 bases outside the gene matches. Germline V gene sequence: CDR1 SQVTM, CDR2 ANQGSEA. The CDR3 is 15 residues long. The CDR3 DNA reads as TGCAGCGTTGAAGATCCAGGGGGCTCCTACAATGAGCAGTTCTTC. Translation gives CSVEDPGGSYNEQFF.

This clonotype was observed many times. The chain is built from TRBV30 and TRBJ2-1, with D maybe TRBD2 (5 bases). From germline, CDR1 is GTSNPN and CDR2 SVGIG (reference sequence). The CDR3 consists of 14 residues. V lost 2 bases and J lost 10, with 18 bases in between. The CDR3 DNA follows: TGTGCCTGGAGTCCGTGGACTGGGATAGAGGAGCAGTTCTTC. This translates into CAWSPWTGIEEQFF.

The chain uses TRBV5-1 and TRBJ2-1; maybe TRBD1 (6 bases). This CDR3 is built from 15 residues. Trimming took off 0 bases at V and 6 bases at J, with 13 bases between the two ends. CDR1 and CDR2 from the germline V gene are SGHRS and YFSETQ. The CDR3 coding sequence is TGCGCCAGCAGCTTGGAACAGGGTCTGATCAATGAGCAGTTCTTC. Amino acid sequence: CASSLEQGLINEQFF.

This clonotype was seen a few times. The chain joins TRBV7-2 to TRBJ2-7; maybe TRBD2 (5 bases). V lost 3 bases and J lost 1, with 10 bases in between. Germline lookup yields CDR1 SGHTA and CDR2 FQGNSA. This CDR3 comprises 14 residues. The CDR3 bases are TGTGCCAGCAGCTTCGAGGGCAATTCCTACGAGCAGTACTTC. Its protein is CASSFEGNSYEQYF. Using reference TRBV7-2 and TRBJ2-7 for the parts outside the CDR3, the full variable domain is GAGVSQSPSNKVTEKGKDVELRCDPISGHTALYWYRQSLGQGLEFLIYFQGNSAPDKSGLPSDRFSAERTGGSVSTLTIQRTQQEDSAVYLCASSFEGNSYEQYFGPGTRLTVT.

This clonotype has just a few counts. The chain combines TRBV29-1 with TRBJ2-1; 9 bases align to TRBD2. CDR1 SQVTM and CDR2 ANQGSEA come from the germline V gene. The ends lost 8 bases at V and 4 bases at J; junction bases unmatched: 24. CDR3 length: 19 amino acids. Written as DNA, the CDR3 is TGCAGCTCTGGGGGAGGAGGGACCGCCGGGACTAGCATTTACAATGAGCAGTTCTTC. Translating gives CSSGGGGTAGTSIYNEQFF.

The rearrangement links TRBV11-2 to TRBJ2-7; unclear D gene. With 0 bases removed from V and 2 bases from J, the gap between germline ends came to 11 bases. Per the germline V gene, CDR1 is SGHAT and CDR2 is FQNNGV. The CDR3 covers 15 residues. CDR3 loop: CASSLDPGRTYEQYF. In DNA, the CDR3 is TGTGCCAGCAGCTTAGACCCCGGGCGGACCTACGAGCAGTACTTC.

This clonotype appeared a few times. This may be a read error, as it is one base from a much larger clone. The gene calls are TRBV7-2 and TRBJ1-6, with D hard to call. Germline CDR1 reads SGHTA; CDR2 reads FQGNSA. The CDR3 has 11 residues. Trimming took 5 bases from V and 7 from J, leaving 3 bases between them. CDR3 in amino acids: CASSMNSPLHF. In nucleotides, the CDR3 is TGTGCCAGCAGCATGAATTCACCCCTCCACTTT.

The chain carries TRBV7-9 and TRBJ2-7; 7 bases map to TRBD2. Germline lookup yields CDR1 SEHNR and CDR2 FQNEAQ (reference sequence). This CDR3 is 13 amino acids long. The V and J ends lost 8 bases and 1 base, in that order; junction bases with no gene match: 5. The CDR3 here is CASASGFSYEQYF. The CDR3 DNA reads as TGTGCCAGCGCTAGCGGATTTTCCTACGAGCAGTACTTC.

Only one count was recorded for this clonotype. The J gene is TRBJ2-3, the V gene TRBV6-2 or TRBV6-3; 8 positions agree with TRBD2. The ends lost 2 bases at V and 5 bases at J; junction bases unmatched: 6. CDR1 and CDR2 (germline): MNHEY, SVGEGT. The CDR3 consists of 15 residues. The CDR3 DNA is TGTGCCAGCAGTTACACCGGGACTAGGGGAGATACGCAGTATTTT. Translated, it gives CASSYTGTRGDTQYF.

The rearrangement uses TRBV11-2 and TRBJ2-2; D is unclear. CDR1 and CDR2 from the germline V gene are SGHAT and FQNNGV. CDR3 size: 12 residues. V was clipped by 5 bases and J by 7 bases, with 8 bases between them. The CDR3, as DNA: TGTGCCAGCAGCCTAGGATTCGGGGAGCTGTTTTTT. Translated, it gives CASSLGFGELFF.

This clonotype was counted a few times. The chain has TRBV27 and TRBJ2-7; 7 positions match TRBD1. Trimming took 5 bases from V and 6 from J; bases not matched to a gene: 10. This CDR3 has 14 amino acids. The V gene's germline CDR1 is MNHEY and CDR2 SMNVEV (reference sequence). The CDR3 here is CASSIQGVPGEQYF. CDR3 bases: TGTGCCAGCAGTATCCAGGGGGTTCCAGGCGAGCAGTACTTC.